These 17 T cell receptor beta chains originate from one sample sequenced in a study of identical twins. TCRdb passed the 5' RACE reads through MiXCR, listing each CDR3 protein once. The table has 640,000 or so distinct CDR3 sequences, 5.5% to 6.5% seen once. The sequenced material came from naive T cells sorted from blood. The receptor source for this set is a man aged 18 to 35 in good health.

This clonotype was counted a few times. The V gene is TRBV19, the J gene TRBJ2-7, with D maybe TRBD1 (5 bases). V was shortened by 7 bases and J by 5 bases, with 9 bases between the two germline ends. CDR1 is LNHDA, CDR2 SQIVND, per germline (reference sequence). The CDR3 has 11 amino acids. CDR3 loop: CASKGDDEQYV. CDR3 in DNA: TGTGCCAGTAAAGGGGATGACGAGCAGTACGTC.

The chain couples TRBV20-1 to TRBJ1-1, with no clear D. Germline CDR1 and CDR2: DFQATT and SNEGSKA (reference sequence). V lost 5 bases, J lost 3 bases, and 13 bases lay in between. There are 13 residues in the CDR3. Here the CDR3 reads CSAREDWDTEAFF. The CDR3 nucleotides are TGCAGTGCTCGCGAGGACTGGGACACTGAAGCTTTCTTT.

This clonotype was counted at least ten times. This chain links TRBV6-1 with TRBJ2-5; a possible D gene is TRBD1 (5 bases). Germline V CDR1 and CDR2: MNHNS, SASEGT. Trimming pared 5 bases from V and 3 bases from J, leaving 10 bases between. CDR3 length: 13 amino acids. For the CDR3, the DNA is TGTGCCAGCAGTCTTTACAGGAAAGAGACCCAGTACTTC. Its translation is CASSLYRKETQYF.

This clonotype has at least ten counts. This chain uses TRBV24-1 with TRBJ2-4; 8 positions match TRBD1. Germline V gene sequence: CDR1 KGHDR, CDR2 SFDVKD. This CDR3 has 16 amino acids. J lost 2 bases, V lost 1 base, and 3 bases had no gene match. The CDR3 bases are TGTGCCACCAGTGATTTAACAGGGGGGACCAAAAACATTCAGTACTTC. Protein: CATSDLTGGTKNIQYF.

This clonotype showed up just a few times. The chain uses TRBV7-8 and TRBJ2-7; 7 positions agree with TRBD2. Germline CDR1 SGHVS, CDR2 FQNEAQ. The CDR3 contains 14 residues. The ends lost 7 bases at V and 2 bases at J; junction bases unmatched: 8. CDR3 sequence (DNA): TGTGCCAGCACCTCCGGGACTAACACCTACGAGCAGTACGTC. Translated: CASTSGTNTYEQYV.

This clonotype was counted between two and nine times. The CDR3: CSASKTGTSGLDTQYF. CDR3 DNA sequence: TGCAGTGCTAGCAAGACCGGGACTAGCGGCCTGGATACGCAGTATTTT. This chain uses TRBV20-1 with TRBJ2-3; TRBD2 agrees at 11 bases. The germline CDR1 and CDR2 sequences are DFQATT and SNEGSKA (reference sequence). V trimming: 3 bases; J trimming: 6 bases; junction bases outside the gene matches: 11. This CDR3 has 16 residues.

This clonotype was counted ten times or more. This chain uses TRBV5-5 with TRBJ2-2, with a possible D match to TRBD2 (6 bases). Trimming shortened V by 6 bases and J by 2 bases, and 14 bases separated the two germline ends. The CDR3 is 15 residues long. Germline V lookup: CDR1 SGHKS, CDR2 YYEKEE (reference sequence). The CDR3 region is CASILPGLNTGELFF. The CDR3 DNA is TGTGCCAGCATCCTTCCGGGACTTAACACCGGGGAGCTGTTTTTT.

This clonotype has ten or more counts. The chain uses TRBV20-1 and TRBJ2-7, with TRBD2 identical over 11 bases. V lost 0 bases, J lost 7 bases, and 11 bases stayed unmatched. Germline-derived CDR1 and CDR2 are DFQATT and SNEGSKA (reference sequence). The CDR3 loop spans 16 amino acids. CDR3 DNA: TGCAGTGCTAGAGATGAGACTAGCGGGGACCGTGGGGAGCAGTACTTC. Its translation: CSARDETSGDRGEQYF.

In its sample, this clonotype was seen many times. The rearrangement joins TRBV12-3 or TRBV12-4 to TRBJ2-3; TRBD1 matches at 9 bases. The V segment lost 5 bases and the J segment 3 bases; nucleotides outside the gene matches: 12. The CDR3 loop spans 17 amino acids. CDR3 nucleotides: TGTGCCAGCAGTCCGGGCCCGGGACAGGGAAGGACAGATACGCAGTATTTT. It codes for CASSPGPGQGRTDTQYF.

This clonotype appeared a few times. The CDR3 reads CASSRTSLGTGELFF. The CDR3, as DNA: TGCGCCAGCAGCAGGACTAGTCTAGGCACCGGGGAGCTGTTTTTT. The V call is TRBV5-1, the J call TRBJ2-2; TRBD2 aligns across 7 bases. The CDR3 is 15 residues long. With 4 bases clipped from V and 4 bases from J, the junction kept 7 bases outside the gene matches. From germline, CDR1 is SGHRS and CDR2 YFSETQ.

This clonotype was picked up many times. The chain couples TRBV20-1 to TRBJ1-6, with 7 bases aligning to TRBD1. The ends lost 2 bases at V and 6 bases at J; junction bases unmatched: 4. The CDR3 sequence is 14 residues long. Per the germline V gene, CDR1 is DFQATT and CDR2 is SNEGSKA (reference sequence). CDR3 amino acids: CSARSGTVNSPLHF. The CDR3 DNA reads as TGCAGTGCTAGATCCGGGACAGTTAATTCACCCCTCCACTTT.

The V gene is TRBV11-2, the J gene TRBJ2-1; 10 nucleotides match TRBD2. This CDR3 spans 19 amino acids. The V gene end was trimmed by 6 bases and the J gene end by 3 bases; junction bases not matched to a gene: 17. Germline-derived CDR1 and CDR2 are SGHAT and FQNNGV. The CDR3 DNA sequence: TGTGCCAGCAGTGCACCGGGACTAGCGCCTGTAAAGGTCTACAATGAGCAGTTCTTC. Amino acids: CASSAPGLAPVKVYNEQFF.

This clonotype showed up many times. The chain links TRBV20-1 to TRBJ2-7, with D maybe TRBD2 (7 bases). The V end lost 1 base, the J end lost 2 bases, and 15 bases lay between the germline ends. The CDR3 totals 15 residues. Germline values: CDR1 DFQATT, CDR2 SNEGSKA (reference sequence). As DNA, the CDR3 is TGCAGTGCTAGAGGCGGGGGCGATCCCCCCTACGAGCAGTACTTC. Translated: CSARGGGDPPYEQYF.

The CDR3 DNA reads as TGTGCCAGCAGCCAAGTCTATGGGCGGGGGAGCACAGATACGCAGTATTTT. Its protein is CASSQVYGRGSTDTQYF. The chain joins TRBV3-1 to TRBJ2-3; TRBD2 matches 7 bases. The V gene end was trimmed by 1 base and the J gene end by 0 bases; junction bases not matched to a gene: 7. Germline V CDR1 and CDR2: LGHDT, YNNKEL (reference sequence). This CDR3 contains 17 residues.

The DNA for the CDR3 is TGTGCCAGCAGTTTTCGACTAGGCTACAATGAGCAGTTCTTC. This codes for CASSFRLGYNEQFF. The J gene is TRBJ2-1, the V gene TRBV27; the D gene is possibly TRBD2 (6 bases). CDR1 MNHEY and CDR2 SMNVEV come from the germline V gene (reference sequence). Trimming took 3 bases from V and 3 from J, leaving 9 bases between them. The CDR3 is 14 amino acids.

The chain combines TRBV6-2 or TRBV6-3 with TRBJ1-1; TRBD1 is a possible D gene (5 bases). This CDR3 contains 15 residues. The germline V and J ends were trimmed by 1 base and 7 bases, with 16 bases remaining between them. Germline CDR1 is MNHEY and CDR2 is SVGEGT. CDR3 DNA: TGTGCCAGCAGTTACTTGGGGGGACGTACAGATGAAGCTTTCTTT. Translated: CASSYLGGRTDEAFF.

This clonotype was detected only a few times. The chain joins TRBV3-1 to TRBJ2-6; D tentatively reads TRBD1 or TRBD2 (6 bases each). Germline V gene data show CDR1 as LGHDT and CDR2 as YNNKEL (reference sequence). The CDR3 length is 21 residues. Between the trimmed V and J ends, which lost 0 bases and 0 bases, there was a span of 21 bases. CDR3 sequence reads: CASSQDSWQGRGGSGANVLTF. CDR3 coding DNA: TGTGCCAGCAGCCAAGATTCGTGGCAGGGGCGGGGAGGCTCTGGGGCCAACGTCCTGACTTTC.